This entry concerns a single T cell receptor (beta chain). What it binds is unknown. This entry belongs to a study of cytomegalovirus exposure and HLA in healthy donors. Study-wide points: Cytomegalovirus status, reportedly, was diagnosed with high specificity and sensitivity by the classifier. The study listed approximately 160 cytomegalovirus-associated TCR beta chains. The dataset shows that most TCR sequences were rare, while some public TCRs occurred in many donors.

The study drew the donors from its roughly 130-subject validation cohort, separate from the approximately 700-subject first cohort. Profiled with immunoSEQ multiplex PCR; TCRdb holds only in-frame clones, not every one. The sample lists 110,000 or so clones, roughly 88% occurring once. Sequencing input: PBMCs. This TCR derives from a man between 18 and 29 years old in good health and CMV-seronegative.

As DNA, the CDR3 is TGTGCCTGGAGTTTCAACCAGATCAATTCACCCCTCCACTTT. Protein: CAWSFNQINSPLHF. V usage is TRBV30 and J usage is TRBJ1-6; D not certain. This CDR3 contains 14 residues. The germline V gene encodes CDR1 GTSNPN and CDR2 SVGIG (reference sequence). V lost 2 bases, J lost 7 bases, and 12 bases lay in between.